This TCR beta chain was sequenced during a study of blood T cell repertoires in COVID-19. Patients from Seattle were sampled longitudinally, starting during active infection. As originally analysed: Using reference gene primer amplification, nucleated cell counts were estimated. Assay: immunoSEQ multiplex PCR; the TCRdb copy retains only in-frame clones and omits some. The DNA was the basis for D and trimming; V, J and clone size are from that table. This sample has under 400,000 clones, with around 90% found just once. Input material: peripheral blood. The receptor was isolated from a woman aged 30 to 39 with COVID-19, enrolled during active disease.

The CDR3 DNA reads as TGTGCCAGCAGGGTGGGACAGCAAAACTATGGCTACACCTTC. Its translation is CASRVGQQNYGYTF. This rearrangement joins TRBV6-5 to TRBJ1-2, with TRBD1 matching 7 bases. The ends lost 6 bases at V and 2 bases at J; junction bases unmatched: 6. The CDR3 extends over 14 amino acids. In germline, CDR1 is MNHEY, CDR2 SVGAGI.